The sequence of this T cell receptor (beta chain) was determined in a study of blood T cell repertoires in COVID-19. The wider study: Acute and convalescent COVID-19 specimens originated in the United States, Italy and Spain. T cells, B-cell-depleted T cells, or PBMCs supplied cDNA or gDNA.

Original data processing: Nucleated cell number was recorded as an estimate derived from reference gene primer amplification. The protocol was immunoSEQ multiplex PCR, while the TCRdb copy is restricted to in-frame clones and leaves out a portion. V and J calls and clone size come straight from that table; D and trimming were deduced from the DNA. The sample carries 200,000 or so clones, about 87% recorded once. The CDR3 is made up of 14 amino acids. Germline trimming cut 4 bases from V and 8 bases from J; bases unmatched to any gene: 3. Germline V CDR1 and CDR2: SGHAT, FQNNGV. This clone was observed a few times.

The material sequenced was peripheral blood. The receptor's source is a man between 65 and 85 years old with acute or convalescent COVID-19. The rearrangement joins TRBV11-2 to TRBJ1-4; the match to TRBD1 covers 11 bases. DNA of the CDR3: TGTGCCAGCAGCTGGGACAGGGGGACGGAAAAACTGTTTTTT. It specifies CASSWDRGTEKLFF.